The next 15 T cell receptor beta chains were all read from a single sample in a study of vaccination and CD4 T cells after COVID-19. Antigen specificity for these receptors is unknown. At the Johns Hopkins FTIC core, DNA taken from cultured CD4+ T cells was sequenced by way of the Oncomine TCR Beta short-read assay. From the PCR reads, TCRdb called clonotypes with MiXCR, one entry per CDR3 protein. The sample records approximately 12,000 distinct CDR3 sequences, more than 70% being singletons. Sample treatment: roughly 11-day PBMC culture with coronavirus spike peptide pools or control peptides (ViraFEST assay). The sequencing input was CD4+ T cells from blood, cultured in vitro. These receptors were taken from a human donor who had recovered from COVID-19.

This chain joins TRBV7-2 and TRBJ2-3; D ambiguous. Germline CDR1 is SGHTA and CDR2 is FQGNSA. V was shortened by 4 bases and J by 1 base, with 12 bases between the two germline ends. The CDR3 length is 15 residues. CDR3 protein: CASSSRLGGTDTQYF. CDR3 coding DNA: TGTGCCAGCAGCTCCCGACTTGGCGGCACAGATACGCAGTATTTT.

The V gene is TRBV6-1, the J gene TRBJ1-5; D may be TRBD1 (5 bases). The germline CDR1 and CDR2 sequences are MNHNS and SASEGT. Trimming took off 6 bases at V and 7 bases at J, with 16 bases between the two ends. This CDR3 is built from 14 residues. The CDR3 spells CASSDGARGQPQHF. The CDR3 nucleotides are TGTGCCAGCAGCGATGGGGCACGGGGGCAGCCCCAGCATTTT.

V is TRBV6-1 and J is TRBJ1-1; TRBD1 matches 7 bases. The ends lost 7 bases at V and 4 bases at J; junction bases unmatched: 6. Germline CDR1 and CDR2: MNHNS and SASEGT. The CDR3 covers 13 residues. The CDR3 region has the DNA TGTGCCAGCACCCCCAGGGGGGGCACTGAAGCTTTCTTT. Protein: CASTPRGGTEAFF.

The chain carries TRBV20-1 and TRBJ2-7, with 12 bases lining up with TRBD2. The V gene's germline CDR1 is DFQATT and CDR2 SNEGSKA (reference sequence). Germline trimming cut 5 bases from V and 4 bases from J; bases unmatched to any gene: 6. CDR3 length: 14 amino acids. The CDR3 loop is CSAPGTSGFYEQYF. CDR3 DNA sequence: TGCAGTGCTCCCGGGACTAGCGGGTTTTACGAGCAGTACTTC.

This clonotype is deemed large. The rearrangement uses TRBV20-1 and TRBJ2-3; D uncertain. Trimming removed 0 bases at V and 6 bases at J, with 10 bases between. This CDR3 spans 13 amino acids. Looked up from germline, CDR1 is DFQATT and CDR2 is SNEGSKA (reference sequence). The CDR3 sequence is CSARDHLRDTQYF. In nucleotides, the CDR3 is TGCAGTGCTAGAGATCACTTACGGGATACGCAGTATTTT.

This chain uses TRBV20-1 with TRBJ2-2, with TRBD1 as a possible D gene (7 bases). Germline loops: CDR1 DFQATT, CDR2 SNEGSKA (reference sequence). The CDR3 runs 16 residues. CDR3 amino acids: CTLLMAGGRETGELFF. The DNA of the CDR3 is TGCACCCTGCTAATGGCAGGGGGGCGGGAAACCGGGGAGCTGTTTTTT.

The chain is built from TRBV20-1 and TRBJ2-3; 7 nucleotides match TRBD1. Per germline, CDR1 DFQATT and CDR2 SNEGSKA (reference sequence). The V and J ends lost 6 bases and 4 bases, in that order; junction bases with no gene match: 7. The CDR3 runs 13 residues. The CDR3 protein is CSAADRVSDTQYF. The CDR3, as DNA: TGCAGTGCCGCAGACAGGGTTTCAGATACGCAGTATTTT.

CDR3 sequence (DNA): TGTGCCAGCAGAATACAGGGAGCTGGGGCCAACGTCCTGACTTTC. Protein: CASRIQGAGANVLTF. This chain links TRBV7-2 with TRBJ2-6; weak D call: TRBD1 (6 bases). In germline, CDR1 is SGHTA, CDR2 FQGNSA. V was shortened by 6 bases and J by 2 bases, with 11 bases between the two germline ends. The CDR3 has 15 amino acids.

The rearrangement links TRBV28 to TRBJ2-2; D gene ambiguous. V lost 6 bases, J lost 1 base, and 9 bases lay in between. The CDR3 sequence is 14 residues long. CDR1 and CDR2 (germline): MDHEN, SYDVKM. CDR3 sequence: CASRSSLNTGELFF. The CDR3, as DNA: TGTGCCAGCAGGTCCTCACTGAACACCGGGGAGCTGTTTTTT.

This clonotype has a single count. The CDR3 region has the DNA TGTGCCAGCAGCTTTGGTGGGACTCCCCAAGAGACCCAGTACTTC. Residues: CASSFGGTPQETQYF. The gene calls are TRBV7-2 and TRBJ2-5; the D gene is possibly TRBD2 (6 bases). This CDR3 region has 15 residues. CDR1 and CDR2 from the germline V gene are SGHTA and FQGNSA. Trimming pared 3 bases from V and 1 base from J, leaving 12 bases between.

The chain links TRBV2 to TRBJ1-2; D not resolved. V lost 4 bases to trimming and J lost 6 bases, with 15 bases between them. The CDR3 has 14 amino acids. CDR1 is SNHLY and CDR2 is FYNNEI in the germline V gene. The DNA of the CDR3 is TGTGCCAGCAGTGGGGTTCGGGGTTCGCATGGCTACACCTTC. It is translated as CASSGVRGSHGYTF. The full variable domain, rest sourced from reference TRBV2 and TRBJ1-2, is EPEVTQTPSHQVTQMGQEVILRCVPISNHLYFYWYRQILGQKVEFLVSFYNNEISEKSEIFDDQFSVERPDGSNFTLKIRSTKLEDSAMYFCASSGVRGSHGYTFGSGTRLTVV.

The J gene is TRBJ1-1, the V gene TRBV6-1, with D tentatively TRBD1 (6 bases). CDR3 length: 13 residues. The germline V gene encodes CDR1 MNHNS and CDR2 SASEGT. The V end was cut by 4 bases, the J end by 8 bases, with 14 bases between. The CDR3 protein is CASSARGFGEAFF. In DNA, the CDR3 is TGTGCCAGCAGTGCAAGGGGGTTTGGGGAAGCTTTCTTT.

The chain recombines TRBV7-2 with TRBJ2-7; 9 positions match TRBD1. The junction had 8 bases not matched to a gene; V was cut back by 1 base and J by 7 bases. CDR1 SGHTA and CDR2 FQGNSA come from the germline V gene. This CDR3 has 15 residues. This chain's CDR3 is CASSLEGTGTWEQYF. Written as DNA, the CDR3 is TGTGCCAGCAGCTTAGAGGGGACAGGGACCTGGGAGCAGTACTTC.

This sequence joins TRBV18 and TRBJ2-3, with 7 bases fitting TRBD2. This CDR3 spans 14 amino acids. The V gene end was trimmed by 3 bases and the J gene end by 4 bases; junction bases not matched to a gene: 4. The germline CDR1 and CDR2 sequences are KGHSH and LQKENI. Here the CDR3 DNA reads TGTGCCAGCTCACCTTCGGCGGGAGCAGATACGCAGTATTTT. Its protein product is CASSPSAGADTQYF.

The chain carries TRBV7-2 and TRBJ2-3, with D perhaps matching TRBD2 (6 bases). Germline V gene data show CDR1 as SGHTA and CDR2 as FQGNSA. V was clipped by 1 base and J by 4 bases, with 9 bases between them. The CDR3 is 14 residues long. The CDR3 DNA is TGTGCCAGCAGCTTAGAACGGGGGTCAGATACGCAGTATTTT. Residues: CASSLERGSDTQYF. The full variable domain, rest sourced from reference TRBV7-2 and TRBJ2-3, is GAGVSQSPSNKVTEKGKDVELRCDPISGHTALYWYRQSLGQGLEFLIYFQGNSAPDKSGLPSDRFSAERTGGSVSTLTIQRTQQEDSAVYLCASSLERGSDTQYFGPGTRLTVL.